Listed below are T cell receptor beta chains from one sample, sequenced in a study of blood T cell repertoires in COVID-19. Method: immunoSEQ multiplex PCR; TCRdb's copy keeps in-frame clones and lacks some. The data hold under 45,000 clones, with approximately 88% observed a single time. The source material was peripheral blood. The receptors were sampled from a human donor in a cohort sampled during active COVID-19. Each CDR3 is given with its conserved first and last residue. D genes are given only for firm matches. Clone size, where shown, is once, few, many, or a class for clones that have expanded.

CDR3: CAWSRGLAVSGTGELFF
DNA: TGTGCCTGGAGTAGAGGTCTAGCGGTGTCGGGCACCGGGGAGCTGTTTTTT
length: 17
D: TRBD2
size: NA
V: TRBV30
J: TRBJ2-2

CDR3: CASSPRQGVEKLFF
DNA: TGTGCCAGTAGTCCGCGACAGGGGGTTGAAAAACTGTTTTTT
length: 14
D: TRBD1
size: NA
V: TRBV19
J: TRBJ1-4

CDR3: CASTERAGVGYEQYF
DNA: TGTGCCAGCACCGAAAGAGCGGGAGTGGGCTACGAGCAGTACTTC
length: 15
D: TRBD2
size: once
V: TRBV6-6
J: TRBJ2-7

CDR3: CASSRDRGAYEQYF
DNA: TGTGCCAGCAGCCGGGACAGGGGGGCCTACGAGCAGTACTTC
length: 14
D: TRBD1
size: NA
V: TRBV7-2
J: TRBJ2-7

CDR3: CSASATGSNRGGYTF
DNA: TGCAGTGCTAGTGCGACAGGGTCGAATAGGGGTGGCTACACCTTC
length: 15
D: TRBD1
size: NA
V: TRBV20-1
J: TRBJ1-2

CDR3: CASSVQASNSYNEQFF
DNA: TGTGCCAGCAGCGTACAAGCATCTAATTCCTACAATGAGCAGTTCTTC
length: 16
D: NA
size: once
V: TRBV9
J: TRBJ2-1

CDR3: CASSLGQHSGNTIYF
DNA: TGCGCCAGCAGTCTGGGACAGCACTCTGGAAACACCATATATTTT
length: 15
D: TRBD1
size: few
V: TRBV5-1
J: TRBJ1-3

CDR3: CATSDRSGGALNEQFF
DNA: TGTGCCACCAGTGATCGGAGCGGGGGGGCTCTAAATGAGCAGTTCTTC
length: 16
D: TRBD2
size: NA
V: TRBV24-1
J: TRBJ2-1

CDR3: CASSSGGIGPTEAFF
DNA: TGTGCCAGCAGCTCAGGGGGAATTGGGCCTACTGAAGCTTTCTTT
length: 15
D: TRBD1
size: NA
V: TRBV6-2/TRBV6-3
J: TRBJ1-1

CDR3: CASLRPGQLNTEAFF
DNA: TGTGCCAGCCTTCGCCCGGGACAACTGAACACTGAAGCTTTCTTT
length: 15
D: NA
size: NA
V: TRBV28
J: TRBJ1-1

CDR3: CASSFNGGNQPQHF
DNA: TGCGCCAGCAGCTTTAACGGGGGCAATCAGCCCCAGCATTTT
length: 14
D: NA
size: NA
V: TRBV5-1
J: TRBJ1-5

CDR3: CASSTPQSWSSYNEQFF
DNA: TGTGCCAGTAGTACCCCCCAATCGTGGAGCTCCTACAATGAGCAGTTCTTC
length: 17
D: NA
size: NA
V: TRBV19
J: TRBJ2-1

CDR3: CASTQGGTSGGSYNEQFF
DNA: TGTGCCAGCACCCAAGGAGGGACTAGCGGAGGCTCCTACAATGAGCAGTTCTTC
length: 18
D: TRBD2
size: NA
V: TRBV9
J: TRBJ2-1

CDR3: CASSRNRNSNQPQHF
DNA: TGTGCCAGCAGTAGAAACAGGAATAGCAATCAGCCCCAGCATTTT
length: 15
D: NA
size: NA
V: TRBV28
J: TRBJ1-5

CDR3: CASSPPTSGGYEQYF
DNA: TGTGCCAGCAGTCCGCCGACTAGCGGCGGCTACGAGCAGTACTTC
length: 15
D: TRBD2
size: NA
V: TRBV6-5
J: TRBJ2-7

CDR3: CASIERSDRLPKPQHF
DNA: TGTGCCAGCATCGAAAGGAGTGATCGGTTGCCCAAGCCCCAGCATTTT
length: 16
D: NA
size: NA
V: TRBV2
J: TRBJ1-5

CDR3: CASSLSGSGNEQFF
DNA: TGTGCCAGCAGCTTGAGCGGGAGCGGGAATGAGCAGTTCTTC
length: 14
D: TRBD2
size: NA
V: TRBV7-3
J: TRBJ2-1

CDR3: CASSMGQGAFETQYF
DNA: TGTGCCAGTAGTATGGGCCAGGGGGCTTTTGAGACCCAGTACTTC
length: 15
D: TRBD1
size: NA
V: TRBV19
J: TRBJ2-5

CDR3: CASSWGVWQGYTF
DNA: TGTGCCAGCAGTTGGGGCGTGTGGCAGGGCTACACCTTC
length: 13
D: NA
size: NA
V: TRBV28
J: TRBJ1-2

CDR3: CASSANDRATGELFF
DNA: TGTGCCAGCAGCGCTAACGACAGGGCAACCGGGGAGCTGTTTTTT
length: 15
D: TRBD1
size: NA
V: TRBV9
J: TRBJ2-2

CDR3: CAWTRGSEQYF
DNA: TGTGCCTGGACCCGAGGATCCGAGCAGTACTTC
length: 11
D: NA
size: NA
V: TRBV30
J: TRBJ2-7

CDR3: CASSLTPQGTNTEAFF
DNA: TGTGCCAGCAGTCTCACTCCACAGGGTACGAACACTGAAGCTTTCTTT
length: 16
D: NA
size: NA
V: TRBV6-2/TRBV6-3
J: TRBJ1-1

CDR3: CSASPPSGGGAYNEQFF
DNA: TGCAGTGCTAGTCCCCCGTCTGGCGGGGGGGCATACAATGAGCAGTTCTTC
length: 17
D: TRBD2
size: NA
V: TRBV20-1
J: TRBJ2-1

CDR3: CATSDPLRAYEQYF
DNA: TGTGCCACCAGTGATCCACTTCGGGCCTACGAGCAGTACTTC
length: 14
D: NA
size: NA
V: TRBV24-1
J: TRBJ2-7

CDR3: CAWSGGVGQPQHF
DNA: TGTGCCTGGAGTGGGGGGGTAGGTCAGCCCCAGCATTTT
length: 13
D: NA
size: NA
V: TRBV30
J: TRBJ1-5

CDR3: CASGLLSDRTF
DNA: TGTGCTAGTGGTTTGCTCAGCGACAGAACCTTC
length: 11
D: NA
size: once
V: TRBV12-5
J: TRBJ1-2

CDR3: CATSRTGRGQPQHF
DNA: TGTGCCACCAGCAGGACAGGGCGTGGTCAGCCCCAGCATTTT
length: 14
D: TRBD1
size: NA
V: TRBV15
J: TRBJ1-5

CDR3: CASRSTGGVEETQYF
DNA: TGTGCCAGCAGATCGACAGGGGGAGTTGAGGAGACCCAGTACTTC
length: 15
D: TRBD1
size: NA
V: TRBV14
J: TRBJ2-5

CDR3: CASSSLGNSPLHF
DNA: TGTGCCAGCAGTTCCCTTGGCAATTCACCCCTCCACTTT
length: 13
D: NA
size: NA
V: TRBV6-2/TRBV6-3
J: TRBJ1-6

CDR3: CASSSGLVSYEQYF
DNA: TGTGCCAGCAGCTCGGGACTAGTCTCCTACGAGCAGTACTTC
length: 14
D: TRBD2
size: NA
V: TRBV7-9
J: TRBJ2-7

CDR3: CASNTLASDSYEQYF
DNA: TGTGCCAGCAATACTCTTGCGAGCGACTCCTACGAGCAGTACTTC
length: 15
D: NA
size: NA
V: TRBV11-2
J: TRBJ2-7

CDR3: CAWRQGASGNTIYF
DNA: TGTGCCTGGAGACAGGGGGCCTCTGGAAACACCATATATTTT
length: 14
D: TRBD1
size: NA
V: TRBV30
J: TRBJ1-3

CDR3: CASSYWGGVEQFF
DNA: TGTGCCAGCAGTTACTGGGGGGGCGTTGAGCAGTTCTTC
length: 13
D: NA
size: NA
V: TRBV6-2/TRBV6-3
J: TRBJ2-1

CDR3: CASSSQGFRDYGYTF
DNA: TGTGCCAGCAGTTCCCAGGGGTTTAGAGACTATGGCTACACCTTC
length: 15
D: NA
size: NA
V: TRBV28
J: TRBJ1-2

CDR3: CASSPDRANYGYTF
DNA: TGTGCCAGCAGTCCGGACAGAGCTAACTATGGCTACACCTTC
length: 14
D: NA
size: NA
V: TRBV27
J: TRBJ1-2

CDR3: CSVDKASTGELFF
DNA: TGCAGCGTTGATAAAGCAAGCACCGGGGAGCTGTTTTTT
length: 13
D: NA
size: once
V: TRBV29-1
J: TRBJ2-2

CDR3: CASSPRDKPNYGYTF
DNA: TGTGCCAGCTCACCAAGGGACAAACCTAACTATGGCTACACCTTC
length: 15
D: NA
size: NA
V: TRBV18
J: TRBJ1-2

CDR3: CASSPLAREGGYTF
DNA: TGTGCCAGCTCACCCTTGGCCCGGGAAGGAGGCTACACCTTC
length: 14
D: NA
size: NA
V: TRBV18
J: TRBJ1-2

CDR3: CAWSVLNFGTQYF
DNA: TGTGCCTGGAGTGTACTGAACTTCGGGACCCAGTACTTC
length: 13
D: NA
size: NA
V: TRBV30
J: TRBJ2-5

CDR3: CASSRDRDRGYTF
DNA: TGTGCCAGCAGCAGGGACCGGGACAGGGGTTACACCTTC
length: 13
D: TRBD1
size: NA
V: TRBV2
J: TRBJ1-2

CDR3: CASRGMGTGLRNQPQHF
DNA: TGTGCCAGCAGAGGTATGGGGACAGGGCTGAGAAATCAGCCCCAGCATTTT
length: 17
D: TRBD1
size: NA
V: TRBV28
J: TRBJ1-5

CDR3: CASSIGGGRYQPQHF
DNA: TGTGCCAGTAGTATTGGGGGGGGAAGGTACCAGCCCCAGCATTTT
length: 15
D: NA
size: NA
V: TRBV19
J: TRBJ1-5

CDR3: CASSGRGVFGELFF
DNA: TGTGCCAGCAGCGGACGCGGGGTATTCGGGGAGCTGTTTTTT
length: 14
D: NA
size: NA
V: TRBV9
J: TRBJ2-2

CDR3: CASTPRYNSPLHF
DNA: TGTGCCAGCACCCCTCGCTATAATTCACCCCTCCACTTT
length: 13
D: NA
size: few
V: TRBV11-2
J: TRBJ1-6

CDR3: CASSHVRFNEKLFF
DNA: TGTGCCAGCAGTCATGTCAGGTTTAATGAAAAACTGTTTTTT
length: 14
D: NA
size: once
V: TRBV6-5
J: TRBJ1-4

CDR3: CASSRRLGEMWRSKAGGQSGELFF
DNA: TGTGCCAGCAGTCGCCGATTAGGGGAGATGTGGCGAAGTAAAGCGGGAGGGCAAAGCGGGGAGCTGTTTTTT
length: 24
D: TRBD2
size: NA
V: TRBV6-6
J: TRBJ2-2

CDR3: CASSPPYRVRYGYTF
DNA: TGTGCCAGCTCACCACCGTACAGGGTACGCTATGGCTACACCTTC
length: 15
D: NA
size: NA
V: TRBV18
J: TRBJ1-2

CDR3: CASTRGLAVLYNEQFF
DNA: TGTGCCAGCACTAGGGGCCTAGCGGTACTCTACAATGAGCAGTTCTTC
length: 16
D: TRBD2
size: once
V: TRBV2
J: TRBJ2-1

CDR3: CASSVRGFYNSPLHF
DNA: TGTGCCAGCAGCGTCCGGGGGTTCTATAATTCACCCCTCCACTTT
length: 15
D: NA
size: NA
V: TRBV11-1
J: TRBJ1-6

CDR3: CASSLEQGGEKLFF
DNA: TGCGCCAGCAGCTTGGAGCAGGGAGGCGAAAAACTGTTTTTT
length: 14
D: NA
size: NA
V: TRBV5-1
J: TRBJ1-4

CDR3: CASSYNLDSTGFRSNQPQHF
DNA: TGTGCCAGCAGTTACAATCTCGATTCGACGGGGTTCAGGAGCAATCAGCCCCAGCATTTT
length: 20
D: NA
size: NA
V: TRBV6-2/TRBV6-3
J: TRBJ1-5

CDR3: CASSQLGTSSNEQFF
DNA: TGTGCCAGCAGTCAGCTCGGGACTAGCAGTAATGAGCAGTTCTTC
length: 15
D: TRBD2
size: once
V: TRBV2
J: TRBJ2-1

CDR3: CASSQDVPSGSSTDTQYF
DNA: TGCGCCAGCAGCCAAGATGTTCCTAGCGGGTCTAGCACAGATACGCAGTATTTT
length: 18
D: TRBD2
size: once
V: TRBV4-1
J: TRBJ2-3

CDR3: CASSLYREGYGYTF
DNA: TGTGCCAGCAGTTTATACAGGGAAGGCTATGGCTACACCTTC
length: 14
D: NA
size: NA
V: TRBV27
J: TRBJ1-2

CDR3: CASSPGTFSGNTIYF
DNA: TGTGCCAGCAGTCCCGGGACATTCTCCGGAAACACCATATATTTT
length: 15
D: NA
size: NA
V: TRBV11-3
J: TRBJ1-3